Below are 9 T cell receptor beta chains sequenced from a single sample in a study of shared clonotypes between healthy human individuals. Assay: immunoSEQ multiplex PCR; the TCRdb copy retains only in-frame clones and omits some. The sample has fewer than 600,000 clones, roughly four fifths seen once. Sequenced material: PBMCs. The receptors shown here come from a woman between 40 and 55 years old in good health. Some clones in this sample may be carry-over from other donors' samples.

The V and J genes are TRBV10-3 and TRBJ2-2; 7 bases align to TRBD1. This CDR3 has 15 amino acids. Per germline, CDR1 ENHRY and CDR2 SYGVKD. The V segment lost 6 bases and the J segment 8 bases; nucleotides outside the gene matches: 12. This CDR3 is CAISGDLTGTGELFF. The CDR3 DNA sequence: TGTGCCATCAGCGGGGATCTGACAGGGACGGGGGAGCTGTTTTTT.

The J gene is TRBJ2-1, the V gene TRBV11-2, with D hard to call. The CDR3 spans 16 residues. V gave up 1 base and J gave up 10 bases, with 20 bases separating them. Germline V gene data show CDR1 as SGHAT and CDR2 as FQNNGV. The CDR3 nucleotides read TGTGCCAGCAGCTTAGTGCCCACGCCCGGGTCGTGGGAGCAGTTCTTC. Amino acids: CASSLVPTPGSWEQFF.

This clone was counted once. V gene TRBV6-5 combines with J gene TRBJ2-7, with TRBD1 matching over 9 bases. Germline assignment: CDR1 MNHEY and CDR2 SVGAGI. This CDR3 spans 16 amino acids. With 2 bases clipped from V and 3 bases from J, the junction kept 8 bases outside the gene matches. The CDR3 region has the DNA TGTGCCAGCAGTTACAACCGGGACAGGGTTATCTACGAGCAGTACTTC. Its protein is CASSYNRDRVIYEQYF.

Concerning this clone: Within the sample, other DNA sequences also encode this same CDR3. The chain joins TRBV19 to TRBJ2-3; a possible D gene is TRBD1 (6 bases). Germline-derived CDR1 and CDR2 are LNHDA and SQIVND (reference sequence). Trimming cost V 3 bases and J 3 bases, with 7 bases left between them. The CDR3 is 13 amino acids. This chain's CDR3 is CASSITGTDTQYF. CDR3 coding DNA: TGTGCCAGTAGTATTACAGGGACAGATACGCAGTATTTT.

The V gene is TRBV5-1, the J gene TRBJ1-2; D unclear. Germline CDR1 reads SGHRS; CDR2 reads YFSETQ. The CDR3 extends over 12 amino acids. Trimming left V 5 bases short and J 4 bases short, with 9 bases between. CDR3 sequence: CASSTRVYGYTF. The DNA of the CDR3 is TGCGCCAGCAGTACCCGGGTCTATGGCTACACCTTC.

Details on this clone: Only one base separates this from a far larger clonotype, so it likely reflects a read error. The CDR3 here is CASSLIWGSNQPQRF. The DNA of the CDR3 is TGTGCCAGCAGCTTAATTTGGGGAAGCAATCAGCCCCAGCGTTTT. The chain uses TRBV7-2 and TRBJ1-5; D gene uncertain. From germline, CDR1 is SGHTA and CDR2 FQGNSA. The CDR3 totals 15 residues.

Worth noting for this clone: With a far larger clone one base away, a read error is the likely cause. Other DNA sequences within the sample encode an identical CDR3. The chain recombines TRBV6-1 with TRBJ2-4; 7 bases agree with TRBD1. The CDR3 covers 16 residues. The germline V gene encodes CDR1 MNHNS and CDR2 SASEGT. CDR3 bases: TGTGCCAGCAGTGAGCAGGGGGAAGGGGCCAAAAACATCCAGTACTTC. This gives the protein CASSEQGEGAKNIQYF.

The chain uses TRBV5-4 and TRBJ1-2; D is ambiguous. V lost 2 bases to trimming and J lost 2 bases, with 10 bases between them. Germline values: CDR1 SGHNT, CDR2 YYREEE (reference sequence). The CDR3 is 14 amino acids. CDR3 in amino acids: CASSLEQTNYGYTF. CDR3 DNA: TGTGCCAGCAGCTTAGAACAGACCAACTATGGCTACACCTTC.

As for this clone: A single base separates this from a much larger clone, so it may be a read error. The final CDR3 position lacks the conserved phenylalanine or tryptophan, pointing to a likely read error. The genes are TRBV4-1 and TRBJ1-2; D uncertain. CDR1 MGHRA and CDR2 YSYEKL come from the germline V gene. V gave up 4 bases and J gave up 4 bases, with 16 bases separating them. This CDR3 has 15 amino acids. This CDR3 is CASSPNTLGLYGYTS. CDR3 nucleotides: TGCGCCAGCAGCCCGAATACCTTAGGACTCTATGGCTACACCTCC.